The 15 T cell receptor beta chains below all came from one sample that was sequenced in a study of T cells in Graves' hyperthyroidism and ophthalmopathy. The investigators amplified TCR beta CDR3 regions from RNA transcripts. TCR CDR3 regions were first amplified by RT-PCR with HTBI primers. TCRdb fed the multiplex PCR reads into MiXCR, producing one record per CDR3 protein. The sample lists approximately 610,000 distinct CDR3 sequences; approximately 15% were seen once. Sequencing used blood. All receptors come from a woman younger than 30 with Graves' hyperthyroidism.

This clonotype was seen ten or more times. The rearrangement joins TRBV28 to TRBJ1-6; tentatively, D is TRBD1 (6 bases). The V end lost 4 bases, the J end lost 6 bases, and 13 bases lay between the germline ends. This CDR3 has 15 residues. Germline CDR1 and CDR2: MDHEN and SYDVKM. CDR3 residues: CASSSYRDPNSPLHF. The CDR3 DNA follows: TGTGCCAGCAGTTCATACAGGGATCCTAATTCACCCCTCCACTTT.

This clonotype was picked up many times. This sequence joins TRBV7-9 and TRBJ2-5, with a tentative D call TRBD1 (5 bases). Germline lookup yields CDR1 SEHNR and CDR2 FQNEAQ (reference sequence). The V end lost 2 bases, the J end lost 0 bases, and 7 bases lay between the germline ends. CDR3 length equals 14 residues. Here the CDR3 DNA reads TGTGCCAGCAGCTTATCAGGGAACCAAGAGACCCAGTACTTC. Encoded protein: CASSLSGNQETQYF.

This clonotype was detected a few times. The J gene is TRBJ1-5, the V gene TRBV7-9; tentative D call: TRBD1 (6 bases). This CDR3 contains 15 residues. V dropped 2 bases and J dropped 7 bases, with 15 bases sitting between them. Germline lookup yields CDR1 SEHNR and CDR2 FQNEAQ (reference sequence). Here the CDR3 reads CASSLSGGQGQPQHF. The CDR3 nucleotides are TGTGCCAGCAGCTTATCCGGGGGGCAAGGGCAGCCCCAGCATTTT. The entire variable domain, with the rest obtained from reference TRBV7-9 and TRBJ1-5, is as follows: DTGVSQNPRHKITKRGQNVTFRCDPISEHNRLYWYRQTLGQGPEFLTYFQNEAQLEKSRLLSDRFSAERPKGSFSTLEIQRTEQGDSAMYLCASSLSGGQGQPQHFGDGTRLSIL.

This clonotype was seen at least ten times. V and J are TRBV2 and TRBJ1-2; D may be TRBD1 (6 bases). Germline V gene sequence: CDR1 SNHLY, CDR2 FYNNEI. The CDR3 is made up of 15 amino acids. V lost 5 bases to trimming and J lost 0 bases, with 13 bases between them. In DNA, the CDR3 is TGTGCCAGCAGTCTCCAGAGGGGGGCTAACTATGGCTACACCTTC. Residues: CASSLQRGANYGYTF.

The rearrangement links TRBV29-1 to TRBJ2-1; TRBD1 aligns across 7 bases. The CDR3 totals 13 residues. CDR1 is SQVTM, CDR2 ANQGSEA, per germline. V lost 7 bases and J lost 3; bases outside the gene matches: 6. The CDR3 sequence is CSAEGTDYNEQFF. CDR3 DNA sequence: TGCAGCGCCGAAGGGACAGACTACAATGAGCAGTTCTTC.

The V and J genes are TRBV10-1 and TRBJ2-3, with D maybe TRBD2 (6 bases). Trimming left V 3 bases short and J 4 bases short, with 17 bases between. The germline V gene encodes CDR1 WNHNN and CDR2 SYGVQD (reference sequence). The CDR3 has 16 amino acids. Here the CDR3 reads CASSDPRASVADTQYF. Written as DNA, the CDR3 is TGCGCCAGCAGTGACCCGAGGGCTAGCGTGGCAGATACGCAGTATTTT.

V usage is TRBV7-3 and J usage is TRBJ2-1, with 7 nucleotides matching TRBD2. CDR3 length: 15 residues. CDR1 SGHTA and CDR2 FQGTGA come from the germline V gene. V dropped 1 base and J dropped 7; count of bases not matched to a gene: 7. DNA of the CDR3: TGTGCCAGCAGCTTAAGGGCGGGGGTTTTGAATGAGCAGTTCTTC. Its translation: CASSLRAGVLNEQFF. Using reference TRBV7-3 and TRBJ2-1 for the parts outside the CDR3, the full variable domain is GAGVSQTPSNKVTEKGKYVELRCDPISGHTALYWYRQSLGQGPEFLIYFQGTGAADDSGLPNDRFFAVRPEGSVSTLKIQRTERGDSAVYLCASSLRAGVLNEQFFGPGTRLTVL.

In its sample, this clonotype was seen many times. The J gene is TRBJ2-3, the V gene TRBV3-1; 9 bases line up with TRBD2. CDR1 LGHDT and CDR2 YNNKEL come from the germline V gene (reference sequence). CDR3 length equals 17 residues. The trim removed 3 bases at V and 5 bases at J, leaving 12 bases unmatched. In nucleotides, the CDR3 is TGTGCCAGCAGCCACCGACAGGGTAGTAGCGGGGGAGATACGCAGTATTTT. This sequence encodes CASSHRQGSSGGDTQYF.

The sample holds many counts of this clonotype. CDR3 sequence: CASSRAGAGNQPQHF. DNA for the CDR3: TGTGCCAGCAGCCGTGCCGGGGCGGGCAATCAGCCCCAGCATTTT. This chain uses TRBV28 with TRBJ1-5, with D possibly TRBD1 on 5 matching bases. CDR1 is MDHEN and CDR2 is SYDVKM in the germline V gene. The CDR3 has 15 residues. V lost 6 bases, J lost 2 bases, and 14 bases lay in between.

This chain joins TRBV30 and TRBJ1-4; TRBD1 agrees at 10 bases. The CDR3 spans 18 residues. J was trimmed by 3 bases and V by 5 bases; bases with no gene match: 15. Germline V gene data show CDR1 as GTSNPN and CDR2 as SVGIG (reference sequence). CDR3 protein: CAWGFPTGGASANEKLFF. Here the CDR3 DNA reads TGTGCCTGGGGTTTTCCGACAGGGGGCGCGTCGGCTAATGAAAAACTGTTTTTT.

This clonotype was recorded a few times. This sequence joins TRBV14 and TRBJ2-7, with TRBD1 matching 8 bases. After removal of 4 bases from V and 3 bases from J, the junction contained 8 bases not matched to a gene. This CDR3 has 15 residues. Germline V lookup: CDR1 SGHDN, CDR2 FVKESK. The CDR3 sequence is CASSRRGTGLYEQYF. Written as DNA, the CDR3 is TGTGCCAGCAGCCGCCGCGGGACAGGCCTCTACGAGCAGTACTTC.

This clonotype was observed many times. V usage is TRBV28 and J usage is TRBJ1-4; D is unresolved. This CDR3 has 11 amino acids. The germline V gene encodes CDR1 MDHEN and CDR2 SYDVKM. Trimming took 6 bases from V and 7 from J, leaving 6 bases between them. For the CDR3, the DNA is TGTGCCAGCAGACTTACTGAAAAACTGTTTTTT. Translated: CASRLTEKLFF.

Points on this clonotype: One base away lies a much larger clone, so this may be a sequencing read error. The V and J genes are TRBV12-3 or TRBV12-4 and TRBJ2-1; 7 bases align to TRBD2. CDR3 length: 15 amino acids. The CDR3 coding sequence is TGTGCCACCAGTTTAGTGGCGGGGACTATTAGTGAGCAGTTCTTC. As protein: CATSLVAGTISEQFF.

In this sample, this clonotype turned up a few times. This rearrangement joins TRBV5-1 to TRBJ1-1, with 7 nucleotides matching TRBD1. Germline CDR1 SGHRS, CDR2 YFSETQ. The CDR3 is 14 amino acids. V dropped 2 bases and J dropped 4; count of bases not matched to a gene: 5. The CDR3 region is CASSFDRVGTEAFF. CDR3 in DNA: TGCGCCAGCAGCTTTGACAGGGTGGGCACTGAAGCTTTCTTT.

Ten or more counts support this clonotype. The chain links TRBV28 to TRBJ2-2; D ambiguous. The V end was cut by 3 bases, the J end by 4 bases, with 6 bases between. Germline V lookup: CDR1 MDHEN, CDR2 SYDVKM. This CDR3 has 13 residues. In DNA, the CDR3 is TGTGCCAGCAGTTTCTATCGCACCGGGGAGCTGTTTTTT. Its translation is CASSFYRTGELFF.